This T cell receptor beta chain was recorded in a study of blood T cell repertoires in COVID-19. This table comes from immunoSEQ multiplex PCR, and its TCRdb copy is limited to in-frame clones, with some not included. The table has 15,000 to 20,000 clones, around nine tenths seen once. Trimming cost V 4 bases and J 2 bases; bases outside gene matches: 2. The V gene's germline CDR1 is KGHSH and CDR2 LQKENI. CDR3 size: 14 residues. Sequencing was done on a sample of peripheral blood. The rearrangement uses TRBV18 and TRBJ1-5; TRBD1 matches at 7 bases. The receptor comes from a man in his 60s with acute or convalescent COVID-19. Here the CDR3 DNA reads TGTGCCAGCTCACTCCAGGGGGGCAATCAGCCCCAGCATTTT. Its translation: CASSLQGGNQPQHF. The entire variable domain, with the rest obtained from reference TRBV18 and TRBJ1-5, is as follows: NAGVMQNPRHLVRRRGQEARLRCSPMKGHSHVYWYRQLPEEGLKFMVYLQKENIIDESGMPKERFSAEFPKEGPSILRIQQVVRGDSAAYFCASSLQGGNQPQHFGDGTRLSIL.